This T cell receptor (beta chain) was captured by sequencing in a study of shared clonotypes between healthy human individuals. Germline loops: CDR1 SEHNR, CDR2 FQNEAQ (reference sequence). V was clipped by 5 bases and J by 9 bases; unmatched bases: 10. The CDR3 covers 15 residues. The data were produced by immunoSEQ multiplex PCR, yet TCRdb's version contains in-frame clones alone and is incomplete. Of 2,500,000 or so clones detected, around nine tenths appear once; the ten largest clones hold around 0.14%. The clonotype originates from a man between 18 and 35 years old in good health. J is TRBJ2-1 and V is TRBV7-9; 10 bases are a match to TRBD2. Source material: naive CD4+ T cells sorted from blood. The sample's subset: CD45RA+ positively selected. CDR3 residues: CASSNLAGVSGEQFF. The CDR3 DNA is TGTGCCAGCAGCAACCTAGCGGGAGTTTCTGGTGAGCAGTTCTTC.